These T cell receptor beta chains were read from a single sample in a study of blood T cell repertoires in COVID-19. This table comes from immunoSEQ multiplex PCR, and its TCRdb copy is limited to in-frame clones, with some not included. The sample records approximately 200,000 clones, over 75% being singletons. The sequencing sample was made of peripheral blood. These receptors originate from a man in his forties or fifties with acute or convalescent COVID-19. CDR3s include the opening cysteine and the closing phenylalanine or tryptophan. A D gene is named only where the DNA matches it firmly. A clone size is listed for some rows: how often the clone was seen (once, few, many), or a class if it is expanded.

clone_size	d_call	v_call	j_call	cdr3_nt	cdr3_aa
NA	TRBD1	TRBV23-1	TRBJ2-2	TGCGCCAGCAGCCCCAGGGGGCTCGACACCGGGGAGCTGTTTTTT	CASSPRGLDTGELFF
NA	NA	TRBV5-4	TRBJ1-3	TGTGCCAGCAGCCCGCCTGGGCCGATTACTGGAAACACCATATATTTT	CASSPPGPITGNTIYF
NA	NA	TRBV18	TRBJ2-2	TGTGCCAGCTCACAATCCGGGACACCGAAAAGGGCCGGGGAGCTGTTTTTT	CASSQSGTPKRAGELFF
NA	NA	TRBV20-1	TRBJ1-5	TGCAGTGCTAGTTCCGGGTCGGGGGGACGAATCCATCAGCCCCAGCATTTT	CSASSGSGGRIHQPQHF
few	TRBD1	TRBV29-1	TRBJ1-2	TGCAGCGTCCGGGGACAGGGGAGCTACACCTTC	CSVRGQGSYTF
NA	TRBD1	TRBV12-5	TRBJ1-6	TGTGCTAGTGGGGCGGGACAGGGTAGTTCACCCCTCCACTTT	CASGAGQGSSPLHF
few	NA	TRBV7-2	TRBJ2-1	TGTGCCAGCAGCTTAATGCGGGGTTCTAACAATGAGCAGTTCTTC	CASSLMRGSNNEQFF
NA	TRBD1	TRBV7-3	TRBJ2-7	TGTGCCAGCAGCTTAGGGACAGGGCCCAACGAGCAGTACTTC	CASSLGTGPNEQYF
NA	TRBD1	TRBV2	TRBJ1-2	TGTGCCAGCAGTCTCCGGGACAGCTATGGCTACACCTTC	CASSLRDSYGYTF
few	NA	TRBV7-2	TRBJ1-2	TGTGCCAGCAGCTTAATTCAAGGGGCTCGCGGAAGAGATGGCTACACCTTC	CASSLIQGARGRDGYTF
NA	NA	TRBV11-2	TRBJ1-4	TGTGCCAGCAGCTCCCCCAGGGAAAAACTGTTTTTT	CASSSPREKLFF
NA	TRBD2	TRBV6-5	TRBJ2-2	TGTGCCAGCAGAATACGGGGGGTCACCGGGGAGCTGTTTTTT	CASRIRGVTGELFF
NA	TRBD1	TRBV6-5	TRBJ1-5	TGTGCCAGCAAACCGGGACAGGGGACAGGTCAGCCCCAGCATTTT	CASKPGQGTGQPQHF
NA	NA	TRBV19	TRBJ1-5	TGTGCCAGTAGTAAAGGGGCCGTCAATAGCAATCAGCCCCAGCATTTT	CASSKGAVNSNQPQHF
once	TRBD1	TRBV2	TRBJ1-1	TGTGCCAGCACACGACAGGGCTCTGGGGTGAACACTGAAGCTTTCTTT	CASTRQGSGVNTEAFF
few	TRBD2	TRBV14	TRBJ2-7	TGTGCCAGCAGCTGGGCGGGGGGCGAGCAGTACTTC	CASSWAGGEQYF
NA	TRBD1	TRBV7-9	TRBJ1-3	TGTGCCAGCAGCCTCTCAGGGGGCGCAGGTGGAAACACCATATATTTT	CASSLSGGAGGNTIYF
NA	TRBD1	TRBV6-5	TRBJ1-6	TGTGCCAGCAGGACAGGGGGCTTGGATAATTCACCCCTCCACTTT	CASRTGGLDNSPLHF
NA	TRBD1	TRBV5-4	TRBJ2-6	TGTGCCAGCAGCCGAACAGGGGTCTCTGGGGCCAACGTCCTGACTTTC	CASSRTGVSGANVLTF
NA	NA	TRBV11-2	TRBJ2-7	TGTGCCAGCAGCTTAGCGACAGGTGGGGGCGAGCAGTACTTC	CASSLATGGGEQYF
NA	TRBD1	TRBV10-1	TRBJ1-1	TGCGCCAGCAGCCCGGACAGGGGATACACTGAAGCTTTCTTT	CASSPDRGYTEAFF
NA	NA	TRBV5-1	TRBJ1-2	TGCGCCAGCAGCTTGACGGAGGAGAGCTACACCTTC	CASSLTEESYTF
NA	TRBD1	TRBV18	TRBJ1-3	TGTGCCAGCTCACCAACAGGGGTCGGAAACACCATATATTTT	CASSPTGVGNTIYF
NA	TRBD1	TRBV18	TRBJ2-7	TGTGCCAGCTCACAGGACAGGGGCATGTACGAGCAGTACTTC	CASSQDRGMYEQYF
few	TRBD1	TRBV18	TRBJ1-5	TGTGCCAGCTCACCACAGGGACAGGGAAATCAGCCCCAGCATTTT	CASSPQGQGNQPQHF
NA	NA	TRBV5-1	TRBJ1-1	TGCGCCAGCAGCCAACTGGTGGCAGGCAACACTGAAGCTTTCTTT	CASSQLVAGNTEAFF
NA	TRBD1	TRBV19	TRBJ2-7	TGTGCCAGTAGCACCGGGACAGGGGGCTTGTACGAGCAGTACTTC	CASSTGTGGLYEQYF
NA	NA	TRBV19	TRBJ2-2	TGTGCCAGTAGTATAGTGTACAACGCGAACACCGGGGAGCTGTTTTTT	CASSIVYNANTGELFF
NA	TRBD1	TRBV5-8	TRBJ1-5	TGTGCCAGCAGCTTGGGGGACAGGGTGGACAATCAGCCCCAGCATTTT	CASSLGDRVDNQPQHF
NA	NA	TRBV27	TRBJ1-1	TGTGCCAGCAGTTTCAGGGCCCCTGAAGCTTTCTTT	CASSFRAPEAFF
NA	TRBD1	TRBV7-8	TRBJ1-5	TGTGCCAGCTCCCCCCGAGGGACAGGGATCCTCAGTCAGCCCCAGCATTTT	CASSPRGTGILSQPQHF